The 3 T cell receptor beta chains in this list originate from one sample, sequenced in a study of blood T cell repertoires in COVID-19. Only in-frame clones appear in the TCRdb table, and some are missing; sequencing was by immunoSEQ multiplex PCR. The repertoire holds 46,000 or so clones, with roughly 88% as singletons. Sample: peripheral blood. These receptors were collected from a man in his fifties with acute or convalescent COVID-19.

The chain combines TRBV6-5 with TRBJ2-5, with 8 bases matching TRBD2. The length of the CDR3 is 14 residues. CDR1 is MNHEY and CDR2 is SVGAGI in the germline V gene. Germline trimming cut 6 bases from V and 4 bases from J; bases unmatched to any gene: 7. The CDR3 nucleotides read TGTGCCAGCAGCCGAGCGCGGGGGGCAGAGACCCAGTACTTC. It translates to CASSRARGAETQYF.

V is TRBV5-1 and J is TRBJ1-1; D perhaps matches TRBD1 (5 bases). The CDR3 contains 16 residues. Germline V gene lookup returns CDR1 SGHRS and CDR2 YFSETQ. V lost 0 bases, J lost 1 base, and 13 bases lay in between. The CDR3: CASSLAGRAQNTEAFF. For the CDR3, the DNA is TGCGCCAGCAGCTTGGCCGGCAGGGCGCAGAACACTGAAGCTTTCTTT.

The chain carries TRBV3-1 (or the pseudogene TRBV3-2) and TRBJ2-7; 10 nucleotides align to TRBD1. CDR1 is LGHDT and CDR2 is YNNKEL in the germline V gene (reference sequence). CDR3 length: 15 amino acids. J was trimmed by 3 bases and V by 4 bases; bases with no gene match: 6. CDR3 in amino acids: CASSPLDRGVYEQYF. CDR3 bases: TGTGCCAGCAGCCCTCTGGACAGGGGGGTCTACGAGCAGTACTTC.